This T cell receptor (beta chain) was documented in a study of CD8+ T cells in alopecia areata (dated by TCRdb to about 2018). For the study in its entirety: The treated patients took part in an open-label pilot trial in which moderate-to-severe alopecia areata was treated with oral tofacitinib at 5 to 10 mg twice daily. Scalp clonality was compared among normal scalp (n=4), patchy alopecia areata scalp (n=8), and alopecia totalis/universalis scalp (n=8). To study T cell clonal expansion in alopecia areata, the researchers applied high-throughput TCRbeta sequencing to both the C3H/HeJ mouse model and human patients. Tofacitinib was administered for 6 to 18 months, and 6 months of follow-up off drug were then conducted to assess delayed response and recurrence. The SALT score, which quantifies the percentage of affected scalp surface area, was used to measure disease severity in treated patients. RNA was obtained with the PAXgene miRNA kit for fixed scalp, the miRNeasy kit for PBMCs, and the RNeasy kit for mouse skin. On the human side, TCRbeta sequencing was run on scalp tissue and on sorted CD4+ and CD8+ peripheral blood T cells from healthy controls and from alopecia areata patients with either patchy or totalis/universalis disease. TCRbeta CDR3 regions were amplified by immunoSEQ multiplex PCR with 35 Vbeta forward and 13 Jbeta reverse primers. Tofacitinib-treated patients had biopsies at baseline and at 4 and 24 weeks of treatment, with a later scalp biopsy in several patients.

The library was prepared using the immunoSEQ multiplex PCR assay. For TCR sequencing, RNA was extracted from every sample and reverse transcribed into cDNA to serve as template. First-strand cDNA was synthesized with SuperScript III using a 2:1 mix of oligo-dT and random hexamers. Amplification bias was assessed with a synthetic immune receptor repertoire, and residual bias was removed computationally. In the paper's pipeline: After raw reads were preprocessed to remove errors, the CDR3 was defined following IMGT conventions as running from the conserved cysteine to phenylalanine. Clonality was computed by normalizing Shannon entropy by log2 of the number of productive unique TCRs and subtracting the result from 1. Scalp TCRbeta sequences were cross-referenced with sorted blood CD4 and CD8 repertoires so that the CD4 or CD8 identity of scalp clones could be inferred. TCRdb obtained this table from immuneACCESS and retained in-frame rearrangements with V and J assigned. These tables miss some clones; where compared with another copy, unresolved V genes account for less than half of the shortfall, and the remainder is unexplained. That table gives V, J and clone size, and the DNA gave D and trimming. The sample table records fewer than 110,000 clones; just under 60% of these occur just once. The ten biggest clones cover over 15% of the sample.

CDR1 and CDR2, per the germline V gene, are SGHDT and YYEEEE. V ends up 0 bases short and J 3 bases short, with an unmatched junction base count of 3. Including cysteine and phenylalanine, the CDR3 has 15 amino acids. Of the read, only the CDR3 DNA is kept; its 45 bases are in frame from base 1. Summary of the overall study and its limitations: Lesional scalp, especially in alopecia totalis/universalis, showed higher clonality and more expanded CD8+ clones than normal scalp, suggesting antigenic drive. Tofacitinib significantly decreased scalp clonality and the number of expanded CD8+ clones among the top 100 scalp clones. During tofacitinib treatment, many expanded lesional clones remained in scalp and blood, and this persistence may partly explain relapse after treatment is stopped. Because the treated cohort was small and included a single nonresponder, larger studies are needed to assess links between baseline CD8+ expansion and response. TCR sequences shared between patients were less clear than in mice, possibly partly because of HLA diversity in the patient population. Scalp TCR repertoire analysis is complicated because resident alphabeta T cells in normal human skin are also sequenced, whereas mouse skin is dominated by gammadelta T cells.

Details on this clone: Its target antigen remains unknown. Base qualities are not recorded, but no much larger clone differs from it by a single base.

In the paper's terms, the treatment or condition label means: oral pan-JAK inhibitor, 5-10 mg twice daily. Lesional scalp punch biopsies and peripheral blood were collected from alopecia areata patients. PBMCs were separated by density centrifugation and stained for CD3, CD4 and CD8, after which CD4+ and CD8+ T cells were sorted on a FACSAria. The V and J genes are TRBV5-6 and TRBJ1-5; the central 7 bases match TRBD1. The specimen was CD8+ T cells sorted from blood, collected between weeks 55 and 65, from a patient treated with tofacitinib. This TCR was recovered from a human donor with alopecia areata. This receptor has the CDR3 CASSLEGQTNQPQHF. In nucleotide form, the sequence is TGTGCCAGCAGCTTGGAGGGACAGACCAATCAGCCCCAGCATTTT.